This T cell receptor (beta chain) was identified in a study of human T cells and chemical hapten exposure. Study-level background: Per-sample TCR yield variation was attributed mainly to small pooled library volume differences.

Time point defined: patch test 3, about 24 weeks after DPC sensitization. Treatment indicated: therapeutic diphenylcyclopropenone sensitization with weekly scalp DPC. Note on this clonotype: The antigen remains undetermined.

The library put unique molecular identifiers onto individual cDNA molecules. In TCRdb, the RACE reads were re-called with MiXCR into one record per CDR3 protein. Counted here are under 75,000 distinct CDR3 sequences, around 10% occurring once; the ten biggest clones make up roughly 1.5%. Germline V lookup: CDR1 SGHTA, CDR2 FQGNSA. Deletions cut 0 bases from V and 0 bases from J, with 5 bases between. The CDR3 consists of 14 residues. Overall study findings and caveats: The study found that PT1 expanded TCR counts correlated positively with patch test score. Having alopecia, the donors may differ immunologically from healthy people.

This receptor was taken from a woman in her forties or fifties with alopecia areata. Some clones in this sample may be carry-over from other donors' samples. Source: whole blood, taken in connection with sensitization to the hapten diphenylcyclopropenone (DPC). This chain connects TRBV7-2 to TRBJ2-5, with D tentatively TRBD1 (5 bases). As DNA, the CDR3 is TGTGCCAGCAGCTTAGCGGGGCACCAAGAGACCCAGTACTTC. This gives the protein CASSLAGHQETQYF.